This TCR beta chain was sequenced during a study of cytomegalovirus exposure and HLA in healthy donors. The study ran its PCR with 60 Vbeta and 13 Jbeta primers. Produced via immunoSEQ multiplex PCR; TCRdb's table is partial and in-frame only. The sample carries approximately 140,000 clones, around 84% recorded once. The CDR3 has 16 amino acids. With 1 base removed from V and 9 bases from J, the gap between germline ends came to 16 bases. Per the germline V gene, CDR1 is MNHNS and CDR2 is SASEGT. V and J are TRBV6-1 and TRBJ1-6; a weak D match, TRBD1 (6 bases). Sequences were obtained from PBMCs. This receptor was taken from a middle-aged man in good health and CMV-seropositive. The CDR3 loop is CASSEGGQGKSSPLHF. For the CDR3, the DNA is TGTGCCAGCAGTGAAGGGGGTCAGGGGAAGTCTTCACCCCTCCACTTT.